This TCR beta chain was identified during a study of OX40 agonist ivuxolimab in advanced cancers. This CDR3 is built from 14 residues. The germline gives CDR1 KGHSH, CDR2 LQKENI. V trimming: 6 bases; J trimming: 6 bases; junction bases outside the gene matches: 5. TCRdb's table, derived via immunoSEQ multiplex PCR, lists solely in-frame clones and lacks some. The sample carries approximately 94,000 clones, roughly 84% recorded once. The source is an adult with an advanced solid tumor such as melanoma, head and neck, liver or kidney cancer. The gene calls are TRBV18 and TRBJ1-4; the match to TRBD1 covers 9 bases. Here the sequenced sample was CD4+ or CD8+ T cells sorted from blood, taken in a trial of the OX40 agonist ivuxolimab. This CDR3 is CASSARTGDEKLFF. CDR3 in DNA: TGTGCCAGCTCCGCCCGGACAGGGGATGAAAAACTGTTTTTT.